These T cell receptor beta chains were read from a single sample in a study of T cell repertoires in cytomegalovirus infection. Each CDR3 protein gets one entry after TCRdb re-called the reads with MiXCR. The table has some 280,000 distinct CDR3 sequences, approximately 14% seen once; the top ten hold 8.5% to 10%. The sample comprised PBMCs. The receptors shown here come from a human donor in good health (CMV status not recorded). Some clones in this sample may be carry-over from other donors' samples. Each CDR3 is given with its conserved first and last residue. A D gene is named only where the DNA matches it firmly. Size tells how often a clone was seen (once, few, many) or the class of an expanded clone, and some rows leave it out.

clone_size j_call v_call d_call cdr3_aa cdr3_nt
many TRBJ2-1 TRBV7-2 TRBD2 CASSLLSERGPINEQFF TGTGCCAGCAGCTTACTATCTGAGCGGGGGCCAATCAATGAGCAGTTCTTC
. TRBJ2-3 TRBV5-1 . CASSLDGTSTDTQYF TGCGCCAGCAGCTTAGACGGTACTAGCACAGATACGCAGTATTTT
many TRBJ2-1 TRBV7-2 . CASSLEVRVPNEQFF TGTGCCAGCAGCTTAGAGGTGCGGGTTCCCAATGAGCAGTTCTTC
many TRBJ1-1 TRBV6-5 . CASSYPGPNTEAFF TGTGCCAGCAGTTATCCCGGGCCGAACACTGAAGCTTTCTTT
. TRBJ2-1 TRBV9 TRBD1 CASSVGTGAYNEQFF TGTGCCAGCAGCGTAGGGACAGGAGCCTACAATGAGCAGTTCTTC
. TRBJ1-5 TRBV20-1 TRBD1 CSVEGDRWESNQPQHF TGCAGTGTGGAGGGGGACAGGTGGGAGAGCAATCAGCCCCAGCATTTT
few TRBJ1-6 TRBV19 . CASSTTQGNSYNSPLHF TGTGCCAGTAGTACTACCCAGGGGAATTCCTATAATTCACCCCTCCACTTT
few TRBJ2-5 TRBV7-2 . CASSLGPTKETQYF TGTGCCAGCAGCTTGGGGCCGACCAAAGAGACCCAGTACTTC
few TRBJ1-1 TRBV19 . CASSINEGTFNTEAFF TGTGCCAGTAGTATAAACGAAGGGACGTTTAACACTGAAGCTTTCTTT
many TRBJ1-2 TRBV28 . CASIGKVVNYGYTF TGTGCCAGCATAGGGAAAGTGGTAAACTATGGCTACACCTTC
many TRBJ2-2 TRBV6-1 . CAGKGRPNTGELFF TGTGCCGGGAAGGGACGGCCTAACACCGGGGAGCTGTTTTTT
many TRBJ2-5 TRBV4-1 . CASSQGVQETQYF TGCGCCAGCAGCCAAGGGGTACAAGAGACCCAGTACTTC
. TRBJ2-7 TRBV28 . CACSLSSYEQYF TGTGCCTGCAGTCTAAGCTCCTACGAGCAGTACTTC
. TRBJ2-7 TRBV11-3 TRBD1 CASSPETGREQYF TGTGCCAGCAGCCCGGAGACAGGGAGAGAGCAGTACTTC
. TRBJ2-3 TRBV10-3 . CAISDGGRTTDTQYF TGTGCCATCAGTGATGGGGGCCGTACCACAGATACGCAGTATTTT
. TRBJ2-3 TRBV19 TRBD2 CASTTSGSDTQYF TGTGCCAGTACGACTAGCGGGAGTGATACGCAGTATTTT
many TRBJ1-5 TRBV7-8 . CASSLDRGDQPQHF TGTGCCAGCAGCTTGGATAGGGGGGATCAGCCCCAGCATTTT
few TRBJ1-1 TRBV5-1 . CASSLVGPLFGNTEAFF TGCGCCAGCAGCTTGGTGGGACCACTCTTTGGTAACACTGAAGCTTTCTTT
few TRBJ2-5 TRBV5-1 . CASSLEAGQETQYF TGCGCCAGCAGCTTGGAAGCAGGGCAAGAGACCCAGTACTTC
many TRBJ1-4 TRBV7-2 . CASSPAARGEKLFF TGTGCCAGCAGCCCGGCGGCCAGGGGTGAAAAACTGTTTTTT
. TRBJ2-3 TRBV7-2 . CASSLLRHTQYF TGTGCCAGCAGTCTGCTACGGCATACGCAGTATTTT
many TRBJ1-2 TRBV24-1 . CATKGTHRDGYTF TGTGCCACCAAAGGAACCCACAGGGATGGCTACACCTTC
few TRBJ2-7 TRBV14 TRBD1 CASSLRGTGYYEQYF TGTGCCAGCAGCCTCCGGGGGACAGGCTACTACGAGCAGTACTTC
. TRBJ2-1 TRBV13 TRBD1 CASSRQGGDEQFF TGTGCCAGCAGCCGACAGGGTGGTGATGAGCAGTTCTTC
many TRBJ2-3 TRBV7-2 . CASSLGGMTSTDTQYF TGTGCCAGCAGCTTAGGCGGGATGACTAGCACAGATACGCAGTATTTT
few TRBJ2-7 TRBV9 . CASSGRPGSEQYF TGTGCCAGCAGCGGTCGTCCCGGGAGCGAGCAGTACTTC
many TRBJ1-1 TRBV19 . CASSSPYRTEAFF TGTGCCAGTAGTTCACCTTACCGAACTGAAGCTTTCTTT
many TRBJ1-2 TRBV7-9 . CASRSAFNYGYTF TGTGCCAGCAGGTCGGCGTTTAACTATGGCTACACCTTC
. TRBJ2-3 TRBV6-5 . CASRHLARTDTQYF TGTGCCAGCAGGCATCTAGCGCGCACAGATACGCAGTATTTT
few TRBJ1-6 TRBV7-3 . CASSLFASSNSPLHF TGTGCCAGCAGCTTATTTGCCAGCAGCAATTCACCCCTCCACTTT
many TRBJ2-7 TRBV7-2 . CASSFGGAFYEQYF TGTGCCAGCAGCTTTGGGGGCGCGTTCTACGAGCAGTACTTC
few TRBJ1-1 TRBV6-1 . CASSLLGGQGGAEAFF TGTGCCAGCAGTCTTCTAGGGGGGCAGGGAGGCGCTGAAGCTTTCTTT
. TRBJ2-7 TRBV9 . CASSVGDSSYEQYF TGTGCCAGCAGCGTAGGGGACTCCTCCTACGAGCAGTACTTC
many TRBJ2-2 TRBV7-2 . CASSLVRGAGGELFF TGTGCCAGCAGCTTAGTCCGGGGGGCGGGTGGGGAGCTGTTTTTT
. TRBJ2-3 TRBV19 . CASSTGRVRTDTQYF TGTGCCAGTAGTACGGGGCGCGTTAGGACAGATACGCAGTATTTT
. TRBJ2-7 TRBV4-3 . CASSQDLHRSAWYF TGCGCCAGCAGCCAAGATCTTCATCGATCGGCGTGGTACTTC